A single sample is the source of the 4 T cell receptor beta chains below, sequenced in a study of blood T cells in healthy people across ages. The use of a sample-barcoded 5' primer and a J-beta primer mix characterized a second PCR of about 7 to 12 cycles. TCRdb re-called the 5' RACE reads with MiXCR, one entry per CDR3 protein. The table shows under 1 million distinct CDR3 sequences, with under 55% occurring only once. Sequencing was performed on blood. Receptor source: a man aged 60-69 years in good health.

The rearrangement links TRBV5-4 to TRBJ1-2; 7 bases match TRBD1. CDR1 and CDR2 from the germline V gene are SGHNT and YYREEE (reference sequence). Trimming cost V 4 bases and J 6 bases; bases outside gene matches: 9. This CDR3 spans 14 amino acids. The CDR3 nucleotides are TGTGCCAGCAGCAGGCGACAGGGAAGAGATGGCTACACCTTC. Protein product: CASSRRQGRDGYTF.

The chain couples TRBV7-2 to TRBJ1-1; a weak D match, TRBD1 (6 bases). Trimming removed 1 base at V and 3 bases at J, with 18 bases between. The CDR3 is 17 residues long. The germline V gene encodes CDR1 SGHTA and CDR2 FQGNSA. The CDR3 loop reads CASSLGGTRVLYTEAFF. CDR3 nucleotides: TGTGCCAGCAGCTTAGGTGGGACACGAGTGTTGTACACTGAAGCTTTCTTT.

The chain has TRBV29-1 and TRBJ2-4; 7 bases are a match to TRBD1. CDR3 size: 15 residues. In germline, CDR1 is SQVTM, CDR2 ANQGSEA. The CDR3 DNA follows: TGCAACGTGGAGAGACAGGGTTTTGCCAAAAACATTCAGTACTTC. Encoded protein: CNVERQGFAKNIQYF.

The rearrangement uses TRBV7-2 and TRBJ2-1, with unresolved D. V lost 5 bases to trimming and J lost 5 bases, with 22 bases between them. The CDR3 is made up of 17 amino acids. The germline CDR1 and CDR2 sequences are SGHTA and FQGNSA. The CDR3 coding sequence is TGTGCCAGCAGCCTTTCCCTACCTGCTTCAGGTCACAATGAGCAGTTCTTC. Amino acids: CASSLSLPASGHNEQFF.